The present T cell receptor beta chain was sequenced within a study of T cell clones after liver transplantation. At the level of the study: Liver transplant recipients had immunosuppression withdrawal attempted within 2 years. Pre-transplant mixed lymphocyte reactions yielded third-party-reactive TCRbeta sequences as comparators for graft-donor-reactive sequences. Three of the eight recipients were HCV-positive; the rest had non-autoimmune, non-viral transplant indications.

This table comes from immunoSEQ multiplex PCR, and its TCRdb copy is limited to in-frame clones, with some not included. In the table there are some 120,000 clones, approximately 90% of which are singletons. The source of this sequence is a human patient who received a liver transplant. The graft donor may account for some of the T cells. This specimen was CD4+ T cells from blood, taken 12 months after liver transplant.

The CDR3 DNA reads as TGTGCCAGCAGCGGGTCAGCGTCCCGCTCCTACGAGCAGTACTTC. It specifies CASSGSASRSYEQYF. The V call is TRBV9, the J call TRBJ2-7; D is uncertain. The CDR3 contains 15 residues. CDR1 is SGDLS, CDR2 YYNGEE, per germline. The V and J ends lost 3 bases and 0 bases respectively, with 13 bases between them.